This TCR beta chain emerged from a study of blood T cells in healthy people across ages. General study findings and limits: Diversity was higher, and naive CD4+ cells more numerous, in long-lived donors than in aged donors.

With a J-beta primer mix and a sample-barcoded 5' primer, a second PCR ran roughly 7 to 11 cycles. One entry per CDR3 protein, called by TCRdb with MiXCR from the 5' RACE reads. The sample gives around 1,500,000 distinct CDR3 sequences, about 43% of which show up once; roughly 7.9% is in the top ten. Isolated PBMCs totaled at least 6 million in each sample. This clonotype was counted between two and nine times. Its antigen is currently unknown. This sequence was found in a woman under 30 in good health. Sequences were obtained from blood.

The CDR3: CASRVTGLNYNEQFF. In DNA form, the CDR3 reads TGTGCCAGCAGAGTTACAGGGTTGAACTACAATGAGCAGTTCTTC. The chain joins TRBV6-6 to TRBJ2-1; D may be TRBD1 (6 bases). The CDR3 totals 15 residues. The V end lost 6 bases, the J end lost 3 bases, and 15 bases lay between the germline ends. Germline assignment: CDR1 MNHNY and CDR2 SVGAGI (reference sequence).